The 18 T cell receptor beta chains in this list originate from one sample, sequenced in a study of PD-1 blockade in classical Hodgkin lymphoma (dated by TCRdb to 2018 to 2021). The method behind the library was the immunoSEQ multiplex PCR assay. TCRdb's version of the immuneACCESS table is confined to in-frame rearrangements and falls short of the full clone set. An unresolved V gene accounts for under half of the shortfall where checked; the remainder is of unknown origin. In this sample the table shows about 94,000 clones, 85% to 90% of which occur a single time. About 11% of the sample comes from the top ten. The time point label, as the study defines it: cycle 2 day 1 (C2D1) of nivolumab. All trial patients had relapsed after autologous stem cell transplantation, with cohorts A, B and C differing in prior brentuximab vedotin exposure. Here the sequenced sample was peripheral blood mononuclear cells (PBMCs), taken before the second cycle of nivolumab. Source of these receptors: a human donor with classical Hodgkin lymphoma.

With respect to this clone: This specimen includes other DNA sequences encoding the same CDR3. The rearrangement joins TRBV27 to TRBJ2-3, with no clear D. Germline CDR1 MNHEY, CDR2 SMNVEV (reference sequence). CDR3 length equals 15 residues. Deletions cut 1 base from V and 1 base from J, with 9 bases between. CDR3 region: CASSLFPGGTDTQYF. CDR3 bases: TGTGCCAGCAGTTTATTTCCCGGTGGCACAGATACGCAGTATTTT.

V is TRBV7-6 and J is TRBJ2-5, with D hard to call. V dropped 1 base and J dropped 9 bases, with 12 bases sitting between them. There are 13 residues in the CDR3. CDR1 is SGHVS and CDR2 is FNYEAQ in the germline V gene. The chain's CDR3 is CASSLVPEMAQYF. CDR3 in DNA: TGTGCCAGCAGCTTAGTCCCGGAGATGGCCCAGTACTTC.

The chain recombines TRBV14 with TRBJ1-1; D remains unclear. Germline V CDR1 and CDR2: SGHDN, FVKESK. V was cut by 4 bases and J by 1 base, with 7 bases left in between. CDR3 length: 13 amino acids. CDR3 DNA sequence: TGTGCCAGCAGCCGCCTCAGGAACACTGAAGCTTTCTTT. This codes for CASSRLRNTEAFF.

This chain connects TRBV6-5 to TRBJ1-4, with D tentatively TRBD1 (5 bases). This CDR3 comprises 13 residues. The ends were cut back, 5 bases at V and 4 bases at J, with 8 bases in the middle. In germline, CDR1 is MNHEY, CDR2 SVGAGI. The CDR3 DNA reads TGTGCCAGCAGTACAGGCCATAATGAAAAACTGTTTTTT. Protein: CASSTGHNEKLFF.

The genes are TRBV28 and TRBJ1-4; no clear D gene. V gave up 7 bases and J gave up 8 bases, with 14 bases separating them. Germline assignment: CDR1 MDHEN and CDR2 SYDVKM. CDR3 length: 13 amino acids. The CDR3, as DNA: TGTGCCAGCAACGCGCCGCCCCTGGAAAAACTGTTTTTT. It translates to CASNAPPLEKLFF.

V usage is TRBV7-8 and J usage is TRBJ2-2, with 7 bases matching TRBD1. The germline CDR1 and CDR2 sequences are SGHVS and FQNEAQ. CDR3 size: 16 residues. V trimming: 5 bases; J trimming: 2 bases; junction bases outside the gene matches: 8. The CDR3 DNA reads TGTGCCAGCAGCATAGACGGGACAGCTAACACCGGGGAGCTGTTTTTT. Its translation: CASSIDGTANTGELFF.

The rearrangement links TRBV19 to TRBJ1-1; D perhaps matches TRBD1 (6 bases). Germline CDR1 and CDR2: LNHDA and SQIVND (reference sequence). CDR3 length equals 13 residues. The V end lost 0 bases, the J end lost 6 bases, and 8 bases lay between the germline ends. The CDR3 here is CASSIDRGAEAFF. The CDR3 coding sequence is TGTGCCAGTAGTATAGACAGGGGAGCTGAAGCTTTCTTT.

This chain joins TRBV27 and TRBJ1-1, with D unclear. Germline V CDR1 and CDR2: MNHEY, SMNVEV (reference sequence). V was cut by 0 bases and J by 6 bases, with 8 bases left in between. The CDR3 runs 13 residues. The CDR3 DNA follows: TGTGCCAGCAGTTTATCAGGTAGTTCTGAAGCTTTCTTT. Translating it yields CASSLSGSSEAFF.

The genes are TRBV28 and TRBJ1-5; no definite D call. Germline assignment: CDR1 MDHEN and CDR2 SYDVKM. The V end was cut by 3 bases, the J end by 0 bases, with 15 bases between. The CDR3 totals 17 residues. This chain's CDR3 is CASSFAPQWYSNQPQHF. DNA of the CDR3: TGTGCCAGCAGTTTCGCCCCCCAGTGGTATAGCAATCAGCCCCAGCATTTT. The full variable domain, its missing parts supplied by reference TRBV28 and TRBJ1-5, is DVKVTQSSRYLVKRTGEKVFLECVQDMDHENMFWYRQDPGLGLRLIYFSYDVKMKEKGDIPEGYSVSREKKERFSLILESASTNQTSMYLCASSFAPQWYSNQPQHFGDGTRLSIL.

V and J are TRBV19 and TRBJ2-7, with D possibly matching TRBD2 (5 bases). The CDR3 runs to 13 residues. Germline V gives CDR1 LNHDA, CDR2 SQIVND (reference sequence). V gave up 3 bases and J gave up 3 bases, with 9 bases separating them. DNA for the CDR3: TGTGCCAGTAGTATGTTGGGAGACTACGAGCAGTACTTC. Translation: CASSMLGDYEQYF.

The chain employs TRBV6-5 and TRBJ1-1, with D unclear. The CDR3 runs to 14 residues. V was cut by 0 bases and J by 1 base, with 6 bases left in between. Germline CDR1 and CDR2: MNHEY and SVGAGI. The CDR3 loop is CASSYSYGNTEAFF. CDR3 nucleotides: TGTGCCAGCAGTTACTCTTATGGGAACACTGAAGCTTTCTTT.

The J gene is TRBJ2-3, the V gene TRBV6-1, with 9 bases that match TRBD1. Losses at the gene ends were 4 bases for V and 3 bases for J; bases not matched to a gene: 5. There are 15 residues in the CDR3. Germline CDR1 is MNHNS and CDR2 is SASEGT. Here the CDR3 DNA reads TGTGCCAGCAGTGCACAGGGGGCGAGAACAGATACGCAGTATTTT. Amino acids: CASSAQGARTDTQYF.

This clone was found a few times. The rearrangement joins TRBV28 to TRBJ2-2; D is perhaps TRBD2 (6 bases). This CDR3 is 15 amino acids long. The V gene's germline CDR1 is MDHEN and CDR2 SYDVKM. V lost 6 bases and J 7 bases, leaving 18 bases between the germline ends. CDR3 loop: CASSPSAGHGGELFF. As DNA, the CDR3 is TGTGCCAGCAGCCCATCGGCGGGGCATGGCGGGGAGCTGTTTTTT.

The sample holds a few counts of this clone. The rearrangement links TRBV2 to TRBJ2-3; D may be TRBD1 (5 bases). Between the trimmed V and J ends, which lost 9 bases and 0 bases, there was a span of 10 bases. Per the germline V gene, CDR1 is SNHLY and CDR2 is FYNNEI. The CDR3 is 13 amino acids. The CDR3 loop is CARTDTSTDTQYF. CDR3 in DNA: TGTGCCAGGACAGATACTAGCACAGATACGCAGTATTTT.

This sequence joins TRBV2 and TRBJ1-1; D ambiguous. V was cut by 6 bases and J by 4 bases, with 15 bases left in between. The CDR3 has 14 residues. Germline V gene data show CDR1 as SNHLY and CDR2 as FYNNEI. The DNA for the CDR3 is TGTGCCAGCAGACCTGCACGGAAGGTCACTGAAGCTTTCTTT. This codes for CASRPARKVTEAFF.

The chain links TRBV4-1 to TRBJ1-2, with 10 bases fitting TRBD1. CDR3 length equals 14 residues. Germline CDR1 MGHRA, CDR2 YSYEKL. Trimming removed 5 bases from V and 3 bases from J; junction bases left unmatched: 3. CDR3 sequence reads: CASSATGGDYGYTF. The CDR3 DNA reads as TGCGCCAGCAGCGCGACAGGGGGCGACTATGGCTACACCTTC.

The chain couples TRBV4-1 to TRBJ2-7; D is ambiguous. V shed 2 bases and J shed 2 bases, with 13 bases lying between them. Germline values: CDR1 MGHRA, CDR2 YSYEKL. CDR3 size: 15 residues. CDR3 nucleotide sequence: TGCGCCAGCAGCCAATATCCGCGCCGTGCCTACGAGCAGTACTTC. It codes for CASSQYPRRAYEQYF.

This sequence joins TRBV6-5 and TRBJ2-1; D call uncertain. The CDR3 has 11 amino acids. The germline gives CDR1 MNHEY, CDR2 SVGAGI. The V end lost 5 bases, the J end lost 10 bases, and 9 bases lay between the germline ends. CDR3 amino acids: CASSQAKEQFF. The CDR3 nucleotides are TGTGCCAGCAGTCAGGCAAAAGAGCAGTTCTTC.